This entry features one TCR beta chain sequence. There is no known antigen for this receptor. There are no base qualities to consult, and no much larger clone falls within one base. The trial excluded patients who had a history of autoimmune disease or were on systemic immunosuppression. In every dose cohort, peripheral blood was drawn for TCR sequencing at baseline, cycle 4 day 1, and cycle 7 day 1. The samples were drawn from a first-in-human, open-label, multicenter phase I dose-escalation trial of ivuxolimab. Adults with locally advanced or metastatic melanoma, renal cell carcinoma, hepatocellular carcinoma or head and neck squamous cell carcinoma were enrolled in the trial. Before TCR sequencing, CD4+ T cells and CD8+ T cells from peripheral blood were sorted into separate populations. The CDR3 runs 14 amino acids, cysteine and phenylalanine included. Just the 42-base CDR3 DNA is kept, in frame starting at base 1. V is cut by 1 base and J by 1 base, and the space between the germline ends is 8 bases. The germline V gene yields SGHRS for CDR1 and YFSETQ for CDR2.

The sample originates from a study of OX40 agonist ivuxolimab in advanced cancers. Turning to the overall study: Ivuxolimab was an agonistic, fully human IgG2 monoclonal antibody directed against OX40 (CD134), a costimulatory receptor. Intravenous ivuxolimab was administered to patients every 2 weeks at six dose levels: 0.01, 0.1, 0.3, 1.5, 3 and 10 mg/kg. Of the roughly 53 patients in dose escalation, around 19 had hepatocellular carcinoma, some 15 had melanoma, 9 had renal cell carcinoma and 9 had head and neck cancer. In the dose-escalation cohort, more than 75% of patients were male, and the mean age was approximately 60 years, with a range of 23 to 79. Prior anti-PD-1, anti-PD-L1 or anti-CTLA-4 therapy was permitted, and checkpoint inhibitors had been received by roughly 40% of dose-escalation patients. Partial responses occurred in three dose-escalation patients, of whom one had hepatocellular carcinoma and two had cutaneous melanoma. Peripheral TCRbeta sequencing was intended to test whether TCR sequence diversity was altered and clonal T-cell expansion was caused by ivuxolimab. The paper reports the monotherapy dose-escalation portion (N = 52 patients) of the phase I ivuxolimab trial.

Genomic DNA was isolated from the sorted cells so that the TCRbeta CDR3 region could be sequenced. The immunoSEQ Assay was used for sequencing of TCRbeta CDR3 regions. This is the immuneACCESS table as TCRdb keeps it, with only in-frame sequences that have V and J called. A part of the clones is gone; compared with another copy, unresolved V genes explain less than half, and the rest is unexplained. The sample includes about 66,000 clones, with approximately 90% observed a single time. The ten largest clones add up to 2% of the sample. On the study overall, not on this receptor specifically: After ivuxolimab, CD8+ T cells had more expanded clones than CD4+ T cells on average. Which antigens the clonally expanded peripheral T cells were specific for was not determined. In the 0.1-3.0 mg/kg groups, partial responders were among the patients with the lowest normalized peripheral clonal expansion, particularly in CD8+ T cells. At doses of 0.1 to 3.0 mg/kg, clonal expansion of both CD4+ and CD8+ blood T cells was observed from baseline to week 6. Low levels of normalized T-cell clonal expansion were also shown by some nonresponding patients.

This sequence was found in an adult with an advanced solid tumor such as melanoma, head and neck, liver or kidney cancer. This specimen consisted of CD4+ or CD8+ T cells sorted from blood, obtained in a trial of the OX40 agonist ivuxolimab. The chain joins TRBV5-1 to TRBJ1-1, with the D gene not confidently named. The CDR3 has the sequence CASSLNPGNTEAFF. The DNA sequence is TGCGCCAGCAGCTTGAATCCAGGGAACACTGAAGCTTTCTTT.